The present T cell receptor beta chain was sequenced within a study of cytomegalovirus exposure and HLA in healthy donors. PCR primers comprised 60 Vbeta and 13 Jbeta primers. The data were produced by immunoSEQ multiplex PCR, yet TCRdb's version contains in-frame clones alone and is incomplete. Here the sample spans some 150,000 clones, more than 7.5% being singletons. As to this clone: The antigen is not known.

Study results and limitations: Some V segments could not be told apart, so they were left out, TRBV6-2 and TRBV6-3 among them. Immune exposure information comprised only CMV serostatus. As confirmed in vitro, a few CMV-associated chains were specific for CMV antigens.

After removal of 5 bases from V and 7 bases from J, the junction contained 15 bases not matched to a gene. The CDR3 is 17 residues long. Germline V gives CDR1 LNHNV, CDR2 YYDKDF (reference sequence). The source material was PBMCs. V usage is TRBV15 and J usage is TRBJ1-5, with 9 nucleotides matching TRBD1. The sequence was obtained from a man aged 50-60 years in good health and CMV-seronegative. CDR3 amino acids: CATSPVGTGNSRQPQHF. As DNA, the CDR3 is TGTGCCACCAGCCCGGTGGGGACAGGGAACAGTCGCCAGCCCCAGCATTTT.